The 31 T cell receptor beta chains given below trace back to one sample, sequenced in a study of cytomegalovirus exposure and HLA in healthy donors. With 60 Vbeta and 13 Jbeta primers, the PCR was carried out. Only in-frame clones appear in the TCRdb table, and some are missing; sequencing was by immunoSEQ multiplex PCR. The data hold roughly 140,000 clones, with around 77% observed a single time. Sequencing was carried out using PBMCs. The receptors derive from a woman aged 50 to 60 in good health and CMV-seronegative.

This clone was recorded only once. The rearrangement uses TRBV28 and TRBJ1-4; maybe TRBD1 (6 bases). The germline V gene encodes CDR1 MDHEN and CDR2 SYDVKM. The CDR3 runs 14 residues. V was pared by 5 bases and J by 3 bases, with 10 bases between. CDR3 loop: CASSEHRANEKLFF. DNA of the CDR3: TGTGCCAGCAGTGAGCACAGGGCTAATGAAAAACTGTTTTTT.

For this clone: One end of the junction is discordant with germline, which a read error may explain. The V gene is TRBV7-9, the J gene TRBJ1-2; D is possibly TRBD1 (5 bases). The V gene's germline CDR1 is SEHNR and CDR2 FQNEAQ (reference sequence). This CDR3 comprises 12 residues. This chain's CDR3 is CASSLVGDSNDF. In DNA form, the CDR3 reads TGTGCCAGCAGCTTAGTCGGGGACTCAAATGACTTC.

This chain uses TRBV11-2 with TRBJ2-7; a weak D match, TRBD1 (6 bases). CDR3 size: 15 residues. Per germline, CDR1 SGHAT and CDR2 FQNNGV. The germline V and J ends were trimmed by 4 bases and 3 bases, with 16 bases remaining between them. CDR3 loop: CASSSVQGRVYEQYF. The DNA for the CDR3 is TGTGCCAGCAGCTCCGTACAGGGACGGGTCTACGAGCAGTACTTC.

The J gene is TRBJ1-4, the V gene TRBV2; D call uncertain. V was pared by 4 bases and J by 4 bases, with 10 bases between. The germline gives CDR1 SNHLY, CDR2 FYNNEI. The CDR3 has 14 amino acids. This chain's CDR3 is CASSGAGYNEKLFF. The DNA of the CDR3 is TGTGCCAGCAGTGGGGCAGGTTATAATGAAAAACTGTTTTTT.

The CDR3 spells CASRVAGGPTDTQYF. The CDR3 bases are TGTGCCAGCAGAGTAGCGGGGGGACCGACAGATACGCAGTATTTT. The chain carries TRBV27 and TRBJ2-3; TRBD2 matches at 10 bases. With 6 bases clipped from V and 3 bases from J, the junction kept 6 bases outside the gene matches. The CDR3 is made up of 15 amino acids. Germline CDR1 and CDR2: MNHEY and SMNVEV (reference sequence).

This clone was seen a few times. V usage is TRBV7-2 and J usage is TRBJ1-2; TRBD1 matches at 10 bases. The V gene's germline CDR1 is SGHTA and CDR2 FQGNSA. Trimming cost V 5 bases and J 12 bases; bases outside gene matches: 12. The CDR3 has 14 residues. The CDR3 spells CASSLGTGARLDTF. The CDR3 DNA reads as TGTGCCAGCAGCCTGGGGACAGGGGCGAGGTTAGACACCTTC.

This chain links TRBV19 with TRBJ1-2; no clear D gene. V lost 3 bases to trimming and J lost 12 bases, with 14 bases between them. The germline V gene encodes CDR1 LNHDA and CDR2 SQIVND (reference sequence). CDR3 length: 12 amino acids. The CDR3 protein is CASSILDRVNTF. DNA for the CDR3: TGTGCCAGTAGTATTCTGGATCGGGTGAACACCTTC. Looking up the rest from reference TRBV19 and TRBJ1-2 gives the full variable domain: DGGITQSPKYLFRKEGQNVTLSCEQNLNHDAMYWYRQDPGQGLRLIYYSQIVNDFQKGDIAEGYSVSREKKESFPLTVTSAQKNPTAFYLCASSILDRVNTFGSGTRLTVV.

The V and J genes are TRBV5-1 and TRBJ1-2; 9 nucleotides align to TRBD1. The CDR3 runs 14 residues. The V gene end was trimmed by 4 bases and the J gene end by 4 bases; junction bases not matched to a gene: 5. Germline lookup yields CDR1 SGHRS and CDR2 YFSETQ. CDR3 bases: TGCGCCAGCAGCCCCCGGGACAGGGTCTATGGCTACACCTTC. This gives the protein CASSPRDRVYGYTF. Filled out from reference TRBV5-1 and TRBJ1-2, the complete variable domain reads KAGVTQTPRYLIKTRGQQVTLSCSPISGHRSVSWYQQTPGQGLQFLFEYFSETQRNKGNFPGRFSGRQFSNSRSEMNVSTLELGDSALYLCASSPRDRVYGYTFGSGTRLTVV.

V gene TRBV27 combines with J gene TRBJ1-5; the D gene is possibly TRBD1 (6 bases). V gave up 4 bases and J gave up 0 bases, with 10 bases separating them. Germline loops: CDR1 MNHEY, CDR2 SMNVEV (reference sequence). The CDR3 spans 15 residues. CDR3 region: CASSSGQISNQPQHF. The CDR3 bases are TGTGCCAGCAGTTCCGGACAGATTAGCAATCAGCCCCAGCATTTT.

This rearrangement joins TRBV7-2 to TRBJ1-2; no definite D call. Germline V CDR1 and CDR2: SGHTA, FQGNSA. The length of the CDR3 is 13 residues. V dropped 4 bases and J dropped 12 bases, with 18 bases sitting between them. The CDR3 region has the DNA TGTGCCAGCAGCTCCGAGCCCCCAATTCAAAACACCTTC. It codes for CASSSEPPIQNTF.

V and J are TRBV10-3 and TRBJ2-1, with 13 bases that match TRBD2. Germline-derived CDR1 and CDR2 are ENHRY and SYGVKD. The CDR3 consists of 16 residues. The V gene end was trimmed by 6 bases and the J gene end by 6 bases; junction bases not matched to a gene: 8. This CDR3 reads CAISATGTSGANEQFF. CDR3 bases: TGTGCCATCAGCGCAACCGGGACTAGCGGGGCCAATGAGCAGTTCTTC.

The CDR3 bases are TGTGCCAGCAGTAAGCGGGGACTGAATGACCCTTATGGCTACACCTTC. This gives the protein CASSKRGLNDPYGYTF. The rearrangement links TRBV9 to TRBJ1-2; a possible D gene is TRBD1 (5 bases). CDR3 length equals 16 residues. Germline-derived CDR1 and CDR2 are SGDLS and YYNGEE. Trimming removed 5 bases at V and 5 bases at J, with 22 bases between.

The chain couples TRBV21-1 to TRBJ2-1; the tabulated D call, TRBD1, remains unverified against the DNA. TRBV21-1 is termed a pseudogene. This CDR3 is built from 16 residues. The CDR3 bases are TGTGCCAGCAGCAAATATACGGGTGCCCCAGGGAATGAGCAGTTCTTC. Its translation is CASSKYTGAPGNEQFF.

This sequence joins TRBV9 and TRBJ2-7, with D unclear. The length of the CDR3 is 12 residues. CDR1 and CDR2 (germline): SGDLS, YYNGEE. Trimming took 3 bases from V and 2 from J, leaving 6 bases between them. The CDR3 region has the DNA TGTGCCAGCAGCGGCGGAACCTACGAGCAGTACTTC. This sequence encodes CASSGGTYEQYF.

The chain links TRBV2 to TRBJ2-1; D is possibly TRBD1 (5 bases). This CDR3 region has 11 residues. V was shortened by 7 bases and J by 5 bases, with 6 bases between the two germline ends. Germline assignment: CDR1 SNHLY and CDR2 FYNNEI. CDR3 sequence reads: CASKGNNEQFF. The CDR3 DNA reads as TGTGCCAGCAAGGGGAACAATGAGCAGTTCTTC. Complete variable domain (other parts from reference TRBV2 and TRBJ2-1): EPEVTQTPSHQVTQMGQEVILRCVPISNHLYFYWYRQILGQKVEFLVSFYNNEISEKSEIFDDQFSVERPDGSNFTLKIRSTKLEDSAMYFCASKGNNEQFFGPGTRLTVL.

This rearrangement joins TRBV4-1 to TRBJ2-1; 9 nucleotides line up with TRBD1. V trimming: 7 bases; J trimming: 3 bases; junction bases outside the gene matches: 7. CDR1 is MGHRA and CDR2 is YSYEKL in the germline V gene. The CDR3 loop spans 15 amino acids. CDR3 region: CASTPRDRVYNEQFF. CDR3 sequence (DNA): TGCGCCAGCACCCCCAGGGACAGGGTCTACAATGAGCAGTTCTTC.

This chain joins TRBV28 and TRBJ1-2; 7 positions match TRBD1. Trimming at V came to 3 bases and at J to 4 bases, leaving 8 bases not matched to a gene. CDR3 length equals 15 residues. Germline-derived CDR1 and CDR2 are MDHEN and SYDVKM. The CDR3 DNA sequence: TGTGCCAGCAGTTTTGCCCGAGGGGGCGTCTATGGCTACACCTTC. It translates to CASSFARGGVYGYTF.

The chain is built from TRBV19 and TRBJ2-7; D call uncertain. The V and J ends lost 2 bases and 3 bases respectively, with 11 bases between them. Germline CDR1 reads LNHDA; CDR2 reads SQIVND (reference sequence). The CDR3 sequence is 14 residues long. The CDR3 spells CASSIQSDIYEQYF. The CDR3 DNA sequence: TGTGCCAGTAGTATACAGTCAGACATCTACGAGCAGTACTTC.

This chain connects TRBV11-2 to TRBJ2-5, with TRBD1 matching 9 bases. The CDR3 extends over 17 amino acids. Germline V lookup: CDR1 SGHAT, CDR2 FQNNGV. After removal of 0 bases from V and 5 bases from J, the junction contained 10 bases not matched to a gene. Here the CDR3 DNA reads TGTGCCAGCAGCTTAGATCGTGACAGGGGGATTTCGGAGACCCAGTACTTC. Translation gives CASSLDRDRGISETQYF.

The chain carries TRBV5-6 and TRBJ2-5, with 13 positions matching TRBD2. The CDR3 totals 13 residues. Per the germline V gene, CDR1 is SGHDT and CDR2 is YYEEEE. Germline trimming cut 3 bases from V and 13 bases from J; bases unmatched to any gene: 6. DNA for the CDR3: TGTGCCAGCAGCTGGACTAGCGGGGGCCCTAGGTACTTC. Its protein product is CASSWTSGGPRYF.

In this sample, this clone turned up a few times. The gene calls are TRBV2 and TRBJ1-3; no clear D gene. V was cut by 4 bases and J by 3 bases, with 13 bases left in between. This CDR3 has 15 residues. Germline V lookup: CDR1 SNHLY, CDR2 FYNNEI. The CDR3 sequence is CASSVAPPGGNTIYF. In DNA form, the CDR3 reads TGTGCCAGCAGTGTGGCCCCGCCGGGTGGAAACACCATATATTTT.

The sample holds a few counts of this clone. This chain joins TRBV6-1 and TRBJ1-2, with 7 bases identical to TRBD1. CDR1 and CDR2 from the germline V gene are MNHNS and SASEGT. The CDR3 extends over 13 amino acids. With V trimmed by 5 bases and J by 12 bases, 12 bases remained unmatched. Here the CDR3 reads CASSRTRQGIDTF. The CDR3 DNA sequence: TGTGCCAGCAGTCGCACTCGACAGGGAATAGACACCTTC.

This clone was counted only a few times. The genes are TRBV5-8 and TRBJ1-4; no reliable D call. Germline lookup yields CDR1 SGHTS and CDR2 YDEGEE. The CDR3 spans 17 residues. The germline V and J ends were trimmed by 2 bases and 6 bases, with 20 bases remaining between them. The CDR3 DNA reads as TGTGCCAGCAGCTTTTTCCTTCGGGCGGGAGTGGATGAAAAACTGTTTTTT. As protein: CASSFFLRAGVDEKLFF.

CDR3 nucleotide sequence: TGCGCCAGCAGCCACCGAGGTAGACAGGAGAGGGAAAAACTGTTTTTT. This sequence encodes CASSHRGRQEREKLFF. V gene TRBV4-3 combines with J gene TRBJ1-4; D may be TRBD1 (6 bases). The CDR3 contains 16 residues. Deletions cut 3 bases from V and 8 bases from J, with 19 bases between. CDR1 is LGHNA, CDR2 YSLEER, per germline.

The chain joins TRBV4-1 to TRBJ2-4, with 13 positions matching TRBD2. This CDR3 contains 18 residues. The V segment lost 2 bases and the J segment 3 bases; nucleotides outside the gene matches: 7. CDR1 and CDR2 (germline): MGHRA, YSYEKL. This CDR3 is CASSQLLAGGPGKNIQYF. DNA for the CDR3: TGCGCCAGCAGCCAATTACTAGCGGGGGGGCCCGGCAAAAACATTCAGTACTTC.

There are a few counts of this clone. The rearrangement joins TRBV6-1 to TRBJ2-5; TRBD1 matches at 7 bases. Per germline, CDR1 MNHNS and CDR2 SASEGT. V lost 5 bases to trimming and J lost 1 base; unmatched junction nucleotides: 4. This CDR3 is built from 14 residues. The CDR3 bases are TGTGCCAGCAGTCAGACAGGGTCCCAAGAGACCCAGTACTTC. Residues: CASSQTGSQETQYF.

The gene calls are TRBV7-2 and TRBJ2-1, with TRBD2 matching over 7 bases. Per the germline V gene, CDR1 is SGHTA and CDR2 is FQGNSA. CDR3 length equals 17 residues. With V trimmed by 5 bases and J by 8 bases, 18 bases remained unmatched. The CDR3 nucleotides are TGTGCCAGCAGCCCCAAGCCGGGACTAACGGGGAAACATGAGCAGTTCTTC. Amino acid sequence: CASSPKPGLTGKHEQFF.

This clone was detected only a few times. The chain joins TRBV7-2 to TRBJ1-1; 8 bases map to TRBD1. CDR1 and CDR2 (germline): SGHTA, FQGNSA. The CDR3 covers 13 residues. The trim removed 4 bases at V and 5 bases at J, leaving 3 bases unmatched. The CDR3 nucleotides read TGTGCCAGCAGCTCCCGACAGGGGACTGAAGCTTTCTTT. This translates into CASSSRQGTEAFF.

Turning to this clone: Compared with germline, one end of the junction differs, possibly owing to a read error. The V gene is TRBV7-9, the J gene TRBJ1-2; no reliable D call. The CDR3 runs to 13 residues. Germline-derived CDR1 and CDR2 are SEHNR and FQNEAQ (reference sequence). The CDR3 nucleotides read TGTTCCAGCAATAGTCCGGGGAGCTATGGCTACACCTTC. As protein: CSSNSPGSYGYTF.

In DNA form, the CDR3 reads TGCGCCAGCAGCCAAGAAGGGCAGGGTCGGATCAATGAGCAGTTCTTC. The encoded protein is CASSQEGQGRINEQFF. The rearrangement joins TRBV4-3 to TRBJ2-1, with D perhaps TRBD1 (5 bases). Looked up from germline, CDR1 is LGHNA and CDR2 is YSLEER. This CDR3 contains 16 residues. With 0 bases removed from V and 6 bases from J, the gap between germline ends came to 15 bases.

The chain uses TRBV5-1 and TRBJ1-1, with 8 bases identical to TRBD1. The CDR3 contains 15 residues. Germline loops: CDR1 SGHRS, CDR2 YFSETQ. V trimming: 4 bases; J trimming: 3 bases; junction bases outside the gene matches: 8. The DNA of the CDR3 is TGCGCCAGCAGCATAAGGACAGGGACGGACACTGAAGCTTTCTTT. Translated: CASSIRTGTDTEAFF. Full variable domain (missing parts from reference TRBV5-1 and TRBJ1-1): KAGVTQTPRYLIKTRGQQVTLSCSPISGHRSVSWYQQTPGQGLQFLFEYFSETQRNKGNFPGRFSGRQFSNSRSEMNVSTLELGDSALYLCASSIRTGTDTEAFFGQGTRLTVV.